These 4 T cell receptor beta chains share one sample of origin, sequenced in a study of T-cell memory formation after mild COVID-19. TCRdb processed the 5' RACE reads anew with MiXCR; each CDR3 protein has one entry. The table lists roughly 400,000 distinct CDR3 sequences, approximately 18% of them singletons. The sample was PBMCs or a T cell subset sorted from them (not recorded which). The receptors derive from a man aged 18 to 29 who had mild COVID-19 (a few samples of this study predate the infection). Cell type and time point are not known.

There are a few counts of this clonotype. J is TRBJ1-6 and V is TRBV30; D perhaps matches TRBD1 (5 bases). In germline, CDR1 is GTSNPN, CDR2 SVGIG (reference sequence). CDR3 length: 16 amino acids. Trimming left V 1 base short and J 5 bases short, with 15 bases between. The CDR3 loop is CAWSAGKEGNNSPLHF. CDR3 nucleotide sequence: TGTGCCTGGAGTGCAGGGAAGGAGGGTAATAATTCACCCCTCCACTTT. Drawing the rest from reference TRBV30 and TRBJ1-6, the complete variable domain is SQTIHQWPATLVQPVGSPLSLECTVEGTSNPNLYWYRQAAGRGLQLLFYSVGIGQISSEVPQNLSASRPQDRQFILSSKKLLLSDSGFYLCAWSAGKEGNNSPLHFGNGTRLTVT.

V is TRBV4-2 and J is TRBJ2-2, with 14 nucleotides matching TRBD2. This CDR3 has 20 residues. After removal of 2 bases from V and 3 bases from J, the junction contained 11 bases not matched to a gene. Germline V gene sequence: CDR1 LGHNA, CDR2 YNFKEQ. The CDR3: CASSQQFGLAGGMYTGELFF. CDR3 in DNA: TGTGCCAGCAGCCAACAATTCGGACTAGCGGGGGGCATGTACACCGGGGAGCTGTTTTTT.

This clonotype was seen only once. The chain links TRBV7-6 to TRBJ2-7, with 11 positions matching TRBD1. This CDR3 is 18 amino acids long. Germline-derived CDR1 and CDR2 are SGHVS and FNYEAQ. J was trimmed by 0 bases and V by 5 bases; bases with no gene match: 12. Written as DNA, the CDR3 is TGTGCCAGCAGCCTAAGGCGGACAGGGGGCGCCAGCTCCTACGAGCAGTACTTC. Translating it yields CASSLRRTGGASSYEQYF.

Only a few counts were recorded for this clonotype. The chain carries TRBV29-1 and TRBJ2-3; D unclear. CDR1 SQVTM and CDR2 ANQGSEA come from the germline V gene. The ends were cut back, 6 bases at V and 3 bases at J, with 7 bases in the middle. CDR3 length equals 11 residues. The CDR3, as DNA: TGCAGCGTCGCTGGGACAGATACGCAGTATTTT. This sequence encodes CSVAGTDTQYF.